The present T cell receptor beta chain was sequenced within a study of tumor and adjacent non-tumor tissue in lung cancer. Study-level information: Stage I to III disease affected approximately 11 men and 5 women aged about 31 to 80. About 4.2 million productive TCRbeta reads were obtained per sample on average.

Of note for this clonotype: The antigen remains unidentified.

The V end lost 6 bases, the J end lost 5 bases, and 13 bases lay between the germline ends. CDR1 SNHLY and CDR2 FYNNEI come from the germline V gene. CDR3 length: 14 amino acids. Three rounds of nested PCR, following a modified ARM-PCR protocol, produced the TCRbeta library. TCRdb reprocessed the multiplex PCR reads via MiXCR and lists one record per CDR3 protein. The sample has roughly 140,000 distinct CDR3 sequences, around 60% seen once. The template was RNA from unsorted bulk tissue. Newly diagnosed lung cancer patients had thoracic surgery in China, August–late 2014, without prior chemotherapy. Study results and caveats: Top 100 clones took a larger repertoire share in normal lung.

This sequence joins TRBV2 and TRBJ1-4; weak D call: TRBD1 (5 bases). Input material: lung tumor tissue. The TCR was taken from a man in his sixties with small cell lung cancer. This chain's CDR3 is CASREGLLNEKLFF. The CDR3 DNA sequence: TGTGCCAGCAGGGAGGGACTGCTAAATGAAAAACTGTTTTTT.